Presented here are 8 T cell receptor beta chains from one specimen sequenced in a study of T cells in Graves' hyperthyroidism and ophthalmopathy. The CDR3 regions of TCR beta were amplified from RNA transcripts. When the TCR CDR3 underwent first-round RT-PCR, the HTBI primer set was used. TCRdb re-called the multiplex PCR reads through MiXCR, storing one row per CDR3 protein. The sample includes over 350,000 distinct CDR3 sequences, 11% to 15% of them seen just once. Sequencing was carried out using blood. The receptors stem from a man aged 45-60 years with Graves' ophthalmopathy.

This sequence joins TRBV5-8 and TRBJ1-3; 7 nucleotides agree with TRBD1. J was trimmed by 2 bases and V by 3 bases; bases with no gene match: 8. Germline values: CDR1 SGHTS, CDR2 YDEGEE. The CDR3 covers 16 residues. The CDR3 region is CASSYLQGPAGNTIYF. In DNA form, the CDR3 reads TGTGCCAGCAGCTATTTACAGGGGCCAGCTGGAAACACCATATATTTT.

V is TRBV5-4 and J is TRBJ2-1, with 8 bases that match TRBD2. The V gene end was trimmed by 4 bases and the J gene end by 10 bases; junction bases not matched to a gene: 13. Germline values: CDR1 SGHNT, CDR2 YYREEE (reference sequence). This CDR3 region has 15 residues. The CDR3 DNA reads as TGTGCCAGCAGCCTCAAGCGGGAGAACTTCGGAGAGCAGTTCTTC. Translating gives CASSLKRENFGEQFF.

This clonotype has a count of ten or more. The rearrangement links TRBV3-1 to TRBJ2-1; no clear D gene. With 0 bases removed from V and 12 bases from J, the gap between germline ends came to 12 bases. Per the germline V gene, CDR1 is LGHDT and CDR2 is YNNKEL (reference sequence). The CDR3 is made up of 13 amino acids. CDR3 nucleotide sequence: TGTGCCAGCAGCCAAGATATCCGTGTAGGGCAGTTCTTC. It codes for CASSQDIRVGQFF.

The rearrangement joins TRBV24-1 to TRBJ1-2; no firm D call. Looked up from germline, CDR1 is KGHDR and CDR2 is SFDVKD. Deletions cut 5 bases from V and 4 bases from J, with 10 bases between. The CDR3 extends over 13 amino acids. DNA of the CDR3: TGTGCCACCAGTGCCGACGTCTTCTATGGCTACACCTTC. Translated: CATSADVFYGYTF.

The table lists this clonotype with many counts. The chain is built from TRBV19 and TRBJ2-7; possible D gene TRBD1, 5 bases. CDR1 and CDR2 from the germline V gene are LNHDA and SQIVND (reference sequence). The CDR3 runs to 13 residues. The V gene lost 5 bases and the J gene lost 4 bases, with 12 bases spanning the gap. DNA of the CDR3: TGTGCCAGTAGTTCCACCCCAGGGTACGAGCAGTACTTC. It yields the protein CASSSTPGYEQYF.

This clonotype was seen ten or more times. This chain links TRBV24-1 with TRBJ2-1; TRBD1 matches 8 bases. The CDR3 length is 22 residues. Germline lookup yields CDR1 KGHDR and CDR2 SFDVKD. J gave up 0 bases and V 4 bases, and 22 bases lay outside the gene matches. The CDR3 nucleotides are TGTGCCACCAGTGACCCACTAGGACAGGGTAGAAATGGGCCTAGCTCCTACAATGAGCAGTTCTTC. This sequence encodes CATSDPLGQGRNGPSSYNEQFF.

This clonotype was counted between two and nine times. The V call is TRBV29-1, the J call TRBJ1-2, with 12 nucleotides matching TRBD1. Looked up from germline, CDR1 is SQVTM and CDR2 is ANQGSEA. The CDR3 is 13 residues long. Trimming at V came to 8 bases and at J to 7 bases, leaving 8 bases not matched to a gene. CDR3 region: CSYGTGGLSGYTF. The CDR3 bases are TGCAGCTATGGGACAGGGGGCCTGAGTGGCTACACCTTC.

This clonotype was counted a single time. With a much larger clone just one base away, this may be a read error. This chain links TRBV5-4 with TRBJ2-1; D is possibly TRBD2 (5 bases). The length of the CDR3 is 16 residues. From germline, CDR1 is SGHNT and CDR2 YYREEE (reference sequence). CDR3 nucleotides: TGTGCCAGCAGCTTAAAACTAGAAGCACGATTCAATGGGCAGTTCTTC. It encodes CASSLKLEARFNGQFF. The whole variable domain, filled in from reference TRBV5-4 and TRBJ2-1, reads ETGVTQSPTHLIKTRGQQVTLRCSSQSGHNTVSWYQQALGQGPQFIFQYYREEENGRGNFPPRFSGLQFPNYSSELNVNALELDDSALYLCASSLKLEARFNGQFFGPGTRLTVL.